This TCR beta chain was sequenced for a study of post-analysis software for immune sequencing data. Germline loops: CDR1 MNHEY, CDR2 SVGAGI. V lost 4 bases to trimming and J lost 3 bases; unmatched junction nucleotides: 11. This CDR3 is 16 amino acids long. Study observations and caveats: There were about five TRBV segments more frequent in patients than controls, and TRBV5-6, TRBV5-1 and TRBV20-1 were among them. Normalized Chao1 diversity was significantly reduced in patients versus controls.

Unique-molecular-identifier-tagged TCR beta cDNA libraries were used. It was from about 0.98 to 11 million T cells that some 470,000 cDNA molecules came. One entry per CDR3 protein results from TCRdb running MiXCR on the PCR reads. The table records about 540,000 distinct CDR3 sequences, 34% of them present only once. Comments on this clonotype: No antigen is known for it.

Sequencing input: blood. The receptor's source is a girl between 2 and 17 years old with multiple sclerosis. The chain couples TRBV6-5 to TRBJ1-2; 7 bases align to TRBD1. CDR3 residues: CASSFSRQGGYYGYTF. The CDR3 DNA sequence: TGTGCCAGCAGTTTCTCCAGGCAGGGGGGATACTATGGCTACACCTTC.